The clone carrying this TCR beta chain has a handful of counts. The junction does not match germline at one end; this may be a read error. The time point: baseline, week 1 (first vaccination visit). Treatment here: pre-vaccination baseline after standard-of-care therapy. Donors' newly diagnosed IDH1-mutant WHO grade 3 or 4 astrocytomas lacked nuclear ATRX. Germline V lookup: CDR1 SNHLY, CDR2 FYNNEI. The CDR3 consists of 16 residues. The method was immunoSEQ multiplex PCR; TCRdb's version includes in-frame clones alone and lacks a portion of them. The sample lists 60,000 to 75,000 clones; 60% to 85% were seen once. This record belongs to a study of a mutant IDH1 vaccine in newly diagnosed glioma. Whole-study context: Patients under treatment included 62.5% males and about 40% females and had a mean age of approximately 44 years.

The sample here was PBMCs, taken from a glioma patient treated with radiotherapy, temozolomide or both. The TCR originated in a man aged 50-59 years with glioma. The chain is built from TRBV2 and TRBJ1-1; D remains ambiguous. CDR3 sequence: CASTEGPAPMNTEAFF. In DNA form, the CDR3 reads TGTGCCAGCACTGAAGGCCCGGCGCCCATGAACACTGAAGCTTTCTTT.